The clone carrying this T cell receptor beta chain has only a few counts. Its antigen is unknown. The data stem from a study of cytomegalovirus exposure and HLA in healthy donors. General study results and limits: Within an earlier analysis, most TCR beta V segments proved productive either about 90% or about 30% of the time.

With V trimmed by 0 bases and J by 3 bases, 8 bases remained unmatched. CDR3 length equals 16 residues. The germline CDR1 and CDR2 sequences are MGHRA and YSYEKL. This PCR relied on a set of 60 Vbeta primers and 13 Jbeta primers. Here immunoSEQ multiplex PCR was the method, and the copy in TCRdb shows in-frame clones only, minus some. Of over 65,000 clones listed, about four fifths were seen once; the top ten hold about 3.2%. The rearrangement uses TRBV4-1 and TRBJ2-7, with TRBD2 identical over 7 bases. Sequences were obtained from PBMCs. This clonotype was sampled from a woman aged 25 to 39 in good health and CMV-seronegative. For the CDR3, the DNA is TGCGCCAGCAGCCAAGAGCCCCAGGGCGGGGGCTACGAGCAGTACTTC. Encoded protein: CASSQEPQGGGYEQYF.